The clone carrying this T cell receptor (beta chain) was detected a few times. Its antigen is still unknown. 60 Vbeta and 13 Jbeta primers were used in PCR. Libraries were prepared by immunoSEQ multiplex PCR; TCRdb keeps only in-frame clonotypes and omits some of them. The sample consists of hundreds of thousands of clones, over 65% of them appearing once. This sample is drawn from a study of cytomegalovirus exposure and HLA in healthy donors. Study findings and constraints: Earlier analysis looked at TCR beta V segments, and most were productive about 87% or about 30% of the time.

The CDR3 extends over 15 amino acids. Unmatched junction bases numbered 7, after V lost 7 bases and J lost 1 base. Per the germline V gene, CDR1 is MNHEY and CDR2 is SVGAGI. The specimen sequenced was PBMCs. This chain links TRBV6-5 with TRBJ2-1; 7 bases agree with TRBD1. This TCR was sampled from a man between 18 and 35 years old in good health and CMV-seronegative. In nucleotides, the CDR3 is TGTGCCAGCAATAAACAGGGGTGGTCCTACAATGAGCAGTTCTTC. This encodes CASNKQGWSYNEQFF.